This T cell receptor (beta chain) was sequenced during a study of blood T cells in healthy people across ages. Overall study: About one barcoded beta molecule per two T cells was captured by template switching.

The CDR3 has 14 amino acids. Alongside a J-beta primer mix, a sample-barcoded 5' primer served in a second PCR lasting about 7 to 12 cycles. MiXCR, applied by TCRdb to the 5' RACE reads, yields one record per CDR3 protein. The data show almost 1 million distinct CDR3 sequences, about 51% seen once. Worth noting for this clonotype: The antigen is unknown. This may be a read error: a much more frequent sequence differs by one nucleotide.

Findings and caveats of the study: With unsorted PBMCs, a conclusive comparison of naive versus antigen-experienced cells was not possible. Diversity estimated from one million T cells was considered an underestimate.

This sequence joins TRBV12-3 or TRBV12-4 and TRBJ2-7, with D unresolved. The J call may be in error: the DNA end matches TRBJ2-4 better. The origin of this receptor is a woman aged 55-69 years in good health. Source material: blood. CDR3 DNA sequence: TGTGCCAGCAGTTTCCGCTGGCTCAAAAACATTCAGTACTTC. This sequence encodes CASSFRWLKNIQYF.